This T cell receptor beta chain was identified during a study of identical twins. The CDR3 length is 15 residues. Germline loops: CDR1 SGHRS, CDR2 YFSETQ. The V end was cut by 7 bases, the J end by 2 bases, with 19 bases between. Each cDNA held unique molecular identifiers, and template switching gave it a universal primer site. TCRdb called the 5' RACE reads again in MiXCR, with one record for every CDR3 protein. The data contain fewer than 500,000 distinct CDR3 sequences, approximately 24% of them seen just once; the ten biggest clones take up around 3%. This clonotype was observed once. These data are also associated with another study on T cells expressing NK-cell markers. From that report: Seven of eight sequenced donors tested HCMV-seropositive; one tested seronegative. An anti-gamma-delta TCR antibody confined sorting to alpha-beta TCR T cells across several of the experiments. Questions lingered over whether expanded NKG2C+ T cell clones were HCMV-specific.

Material for sequencing was CD4+ T cells sorted from blood. The chain has TRBV5-1 and TRBJ2-7; no clear D gene. The source is a woman aged 18 to 35 in good health. The CDR3 coding sequence is TGCGCCAGCTTACCCGACCCGAACCTAACCTACGAGCAGTACTTC. The encoded protein is CASLPDPNLTYEQYF.